The 10 T cell receptor beta chains below all came from one sample that was sequenced in a study of response to subunit inactivated influenza vaccine. TCRdb re-called the RT-PCR reads with MiXCR, one entry per CDR3 protein. In the table there are hundreds of thousands of distinct CDR3 sequences, around 14% of which are singletons. The material was PBMCs from blood, obtained 14 to 15 days before vaccination. The receptors were gathered from a man between 45 and 60 years old who received an inactivated influenza vaccine.

The sample holds a few counts of this clonotype. The V call is TRBV9, the J call TRBJ2-4; maybe TRBD2 (5 bases). This CDR3 contains 14 residues. Between the trimmed V and J ends, which lost 4 bases and 9 bases, there was a span of 17 bases. Germline-derived CDR1 and CDR2 are SGDLS and YYNGEE. The CDR3 DNA sequence: TGTGCCAGCAGCCCTGTTAGTAGCGCGGGCATTCAGTACTTC. Encoded protein: CASSPVSSAGIQYF.

The table lists this clonotype with a few counts. CDR3 sequence reads: CASSQDGGSVIDEQFF. DNA of the CDR3: TGTGCCAGCAGCCAAGATGGAGGATCGGTCATCGATGAGCAGTTCTTC. V gene TRBV4-2 combines with J gene TRBJ2-1, with D tentatively TRBD2 (5 bases). Trimming removed 0 bases from V and 8 bases from J, with 17 bases in between. This CDR3 spans 16 amino acids. The germline gives CDR1 LGHNA, CDR2 YNFKEQ.

In its sample, this clonotype was seen a few times. The CDR3 reads CASSLGGASSSDTQYF. CDR3 in DNA: TGTGCCAGCAGCTTGGGGGGGGCCAGCAGCTCAGATACGCAGTATTTT. V usage is TRBV5-5 and J usage is TRBJ2-3; TRBD1 or TRBD2 may be the D gene (6 bases each). CDR1 and CDR2 from the germline V gene are SGHKS and YYEKEE (reference sequence). This CDR3 is built from 16 residues. V was pared by 0 bases and J by 4 bases, with 15 bases between.

This clonotype was recorded at least ten times. The chain links TRBV5-1 to TRBJ2-3, with 7 bases that match TRBD1. This CDR3 has 16 amino acids. After removal of 6 bases from V and 2 bases from J, the junction contained 12 bases not matched to a gene. The V gene's germline CDR1 is SGHRS and CDR2 YFSETQ. The CDR3 nucleotides are TGCGCCAGCATCTCCGGACAGGTCCATTCCACAGATACGCAGTATTTT. Its protein is CASISGQVHSTDTQYF.

On this clonotype itself: Mismatch with germline at one junction end may stem from a read error. The chain couples TRBV13 to TRBJ2-6; a possible D gene is TRBD1 (5 bases). This CDR3 has 16 residues. Per the germline V gene, CDR1 is PRHDT and CDR2 is FYEKMQ (reference sequence). The CDR3 sequence is CASSLGLLSGAKVLTF. The DNA for the CDR3 is TGTGCCAGCAGCTTAGGCCTGCTCTCTGGGGCCAAAGTCCTGACTTTC.

This sequence joins TRBV6-1 and TRBJ2-4, with D possibly TRBD2 on 6 matching bases. Germline CDR1 reads MNHNS; CDR2 reads SASEGT. The V gene lost 7 bases and the J gene lost 5 bases, with 15 bases spanning the gap. CDR3 size: 14 residues. The chain's CDR3 is CASTPGVDENIQYF. As DNA, the CDR3 is TGTGCCAGCACTCCGGGGGTGGACGAAAACATTCAGTACTTC.

This clonotype occurred once. The rearrangement uses TRBV7-6 and TRBJ1-2, with unresolved D. Trimming pared 3 bases from V and 2 bases from J, leaving 19 bases between. Per the germline V gene, CDR1 is SGHVS and CDR2 is FNYEAQ. The CDR3 extends over 17 amino acids. The CDR3 loop is CASSLEGSGGGNYGYTF. The CDR3 DNA reads as TGTGCCAGCAGCTTGGAAGGTTCAGGTGGAGGAAACTATGGCTACACCTTC.

This clonotype showed up many times. This chain links TRBV20-1 with TRBJ1-5, with D hard to call. V lost 0 bases and J 4 bases, leaving 13 bases between the germline ends. CDR1 and CDR2 (germline): DFQATT, SNEGSKA (reference sequence). This CDR3 is built from 15 residues. The CDR3 region has the DNA TGCAGTGCTAGAGATGGGAGCGGGCGAAATCAGCCCCAGCATTTT. Protein: CSARDGSGRNQPQHF.

The chain employs TRBV28 and TRBJ2-5, with 7 bases aligning to TRBD1. V lost 6 bases to trimming and J lost 1 base; unmatched junction nucleotides: 8. This CDR3 has 15 amino acids. Germline V gene data show CDR1 as MDHEN and CDR2 as SYDVKM. CDR3 region: CASSFNSGGQETQYF. In nucleotides, the CDR3 is TGTGCCAGCAGCTTCAATTCAGGGGGCCAAGAGACCCAGTACTTC. The full variable domain, rest sourced from reference TRBV28 and TRBJ2-5, is DVKVTQSSRYLVKRTGEKVFLECVQDMDHENMFWYRQDPGLGLRLIYFSYDVKMKEKGDIPEGYSVSREKKERFSLILESASTNQTSMYLCASSFNSGGQETQYFGPGTRLLVL.

This clonotype occurred a few times. The CDR3, as DNA: TGTGCCAGCACTCTTCGCGAGTGGGGTCATACCGGGGAGCTGTTTTTT. It is translated as CASTLREWGHTGELFF. The chain employs TRBV6-2 or TRBV6-3 and TRBJ2-2; D unclear. Germline V gives CDR1 MNHEY, CDR2 SVGEGT. Trimming took off 7 bases at V and 5 bases at J, with 20 bases between the two ends. The CDR3 runs 16 residues.